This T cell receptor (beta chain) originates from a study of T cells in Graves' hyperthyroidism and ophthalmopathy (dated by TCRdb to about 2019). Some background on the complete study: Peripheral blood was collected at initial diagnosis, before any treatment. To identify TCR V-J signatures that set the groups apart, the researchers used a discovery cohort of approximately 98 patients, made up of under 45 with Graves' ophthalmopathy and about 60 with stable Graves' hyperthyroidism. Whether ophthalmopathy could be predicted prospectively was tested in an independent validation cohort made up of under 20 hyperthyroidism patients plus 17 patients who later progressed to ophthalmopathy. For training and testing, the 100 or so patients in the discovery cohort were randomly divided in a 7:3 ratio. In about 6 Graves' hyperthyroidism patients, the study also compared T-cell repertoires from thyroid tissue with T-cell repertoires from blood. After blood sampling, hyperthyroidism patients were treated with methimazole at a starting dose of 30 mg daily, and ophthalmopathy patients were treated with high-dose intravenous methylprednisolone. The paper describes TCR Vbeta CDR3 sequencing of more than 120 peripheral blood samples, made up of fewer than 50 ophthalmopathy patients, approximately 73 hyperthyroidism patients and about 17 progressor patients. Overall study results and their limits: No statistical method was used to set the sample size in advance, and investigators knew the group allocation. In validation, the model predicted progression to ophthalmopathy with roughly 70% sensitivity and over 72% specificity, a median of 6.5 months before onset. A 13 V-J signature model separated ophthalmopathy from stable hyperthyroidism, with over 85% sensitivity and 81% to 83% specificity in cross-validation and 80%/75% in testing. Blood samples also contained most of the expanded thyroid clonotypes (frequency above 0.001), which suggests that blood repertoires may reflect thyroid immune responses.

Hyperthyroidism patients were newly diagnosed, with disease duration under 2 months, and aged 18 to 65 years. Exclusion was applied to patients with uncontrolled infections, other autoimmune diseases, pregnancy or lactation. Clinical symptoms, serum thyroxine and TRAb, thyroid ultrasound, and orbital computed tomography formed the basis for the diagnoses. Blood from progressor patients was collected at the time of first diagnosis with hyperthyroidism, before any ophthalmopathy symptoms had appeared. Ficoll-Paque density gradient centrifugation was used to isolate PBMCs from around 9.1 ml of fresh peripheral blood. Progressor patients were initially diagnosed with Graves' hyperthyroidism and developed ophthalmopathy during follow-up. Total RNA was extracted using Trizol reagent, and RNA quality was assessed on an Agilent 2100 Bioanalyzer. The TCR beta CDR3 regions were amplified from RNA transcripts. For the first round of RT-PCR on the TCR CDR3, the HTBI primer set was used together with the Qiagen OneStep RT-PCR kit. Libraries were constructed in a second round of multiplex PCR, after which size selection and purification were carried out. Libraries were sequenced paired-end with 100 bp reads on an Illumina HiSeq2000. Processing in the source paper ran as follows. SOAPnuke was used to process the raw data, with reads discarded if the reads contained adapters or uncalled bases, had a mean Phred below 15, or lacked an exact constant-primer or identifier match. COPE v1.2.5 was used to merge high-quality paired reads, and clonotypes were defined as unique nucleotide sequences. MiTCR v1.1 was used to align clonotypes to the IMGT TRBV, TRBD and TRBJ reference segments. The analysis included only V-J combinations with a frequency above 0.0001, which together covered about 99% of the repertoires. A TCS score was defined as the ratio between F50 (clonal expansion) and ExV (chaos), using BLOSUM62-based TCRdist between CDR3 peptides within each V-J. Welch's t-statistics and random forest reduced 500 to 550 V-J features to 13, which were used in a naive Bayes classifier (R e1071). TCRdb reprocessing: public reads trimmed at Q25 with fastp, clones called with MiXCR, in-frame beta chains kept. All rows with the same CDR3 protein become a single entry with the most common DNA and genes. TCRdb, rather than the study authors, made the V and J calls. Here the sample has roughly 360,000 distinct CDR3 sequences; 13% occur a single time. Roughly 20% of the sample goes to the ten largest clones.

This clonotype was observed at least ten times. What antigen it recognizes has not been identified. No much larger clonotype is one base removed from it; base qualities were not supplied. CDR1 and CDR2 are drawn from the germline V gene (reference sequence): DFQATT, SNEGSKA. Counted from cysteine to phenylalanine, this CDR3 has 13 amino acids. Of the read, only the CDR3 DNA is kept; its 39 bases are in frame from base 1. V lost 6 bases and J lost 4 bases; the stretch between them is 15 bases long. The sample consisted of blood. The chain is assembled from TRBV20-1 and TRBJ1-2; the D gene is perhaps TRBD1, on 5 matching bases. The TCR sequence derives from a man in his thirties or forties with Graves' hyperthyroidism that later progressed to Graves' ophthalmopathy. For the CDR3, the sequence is CSAITGGSYGYTF. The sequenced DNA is TGCAGTGCCATAACAGGTGGAAGCTATGGCTACACCTTC.